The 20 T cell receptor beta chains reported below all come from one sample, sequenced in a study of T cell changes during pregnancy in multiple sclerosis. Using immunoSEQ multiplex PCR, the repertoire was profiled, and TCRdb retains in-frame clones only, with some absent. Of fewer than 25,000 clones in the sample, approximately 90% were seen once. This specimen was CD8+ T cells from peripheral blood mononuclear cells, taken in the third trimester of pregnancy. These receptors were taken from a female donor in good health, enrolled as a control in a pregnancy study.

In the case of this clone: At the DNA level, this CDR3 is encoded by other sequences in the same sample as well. CDR3 nucleotide sequence: TGTGCCAGCAGCTTGGTGGCAGGGTCGGGTGGCTACACCTTC. Translating it yields CASSLVAGSGGYTF. The chain uses TRBV5-6 and TRBJ1-2, with D possibly being TRBD1 (5 bases). The CDR3 is made up of 14 amino acids. Germline CDR1 and CDR2: SGHDT and YYEEEE. V was pared by 0 bases and J by 7 bases, with 13 bases between.

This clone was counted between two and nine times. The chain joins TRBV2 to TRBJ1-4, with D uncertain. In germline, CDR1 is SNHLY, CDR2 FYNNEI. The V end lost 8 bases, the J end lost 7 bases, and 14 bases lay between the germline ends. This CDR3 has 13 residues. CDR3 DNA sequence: TGTGCCAGCGTTGTTCGAATGGCTGAAAAACTGTTTTTT. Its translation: CASVVRMAEKLFF.

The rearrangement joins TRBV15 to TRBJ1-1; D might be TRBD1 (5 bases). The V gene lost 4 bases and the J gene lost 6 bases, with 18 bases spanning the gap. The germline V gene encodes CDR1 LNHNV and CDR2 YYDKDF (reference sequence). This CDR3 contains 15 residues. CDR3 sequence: CATSTSPQGSAEAFF. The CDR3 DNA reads TGTGCCACCAGCACCTCGCCGCAGGGTAGTGCTGAAGCTTTCTTT.

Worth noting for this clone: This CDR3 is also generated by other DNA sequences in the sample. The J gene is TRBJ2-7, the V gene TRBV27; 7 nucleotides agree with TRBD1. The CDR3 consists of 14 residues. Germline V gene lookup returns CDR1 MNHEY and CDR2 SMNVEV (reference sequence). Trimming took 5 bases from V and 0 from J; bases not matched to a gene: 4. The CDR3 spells CASSPGTASYEQYF. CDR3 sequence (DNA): TGTGCCAGCAGTCCGGGGACAGCCTCCTACGAGCAGTACTTC.

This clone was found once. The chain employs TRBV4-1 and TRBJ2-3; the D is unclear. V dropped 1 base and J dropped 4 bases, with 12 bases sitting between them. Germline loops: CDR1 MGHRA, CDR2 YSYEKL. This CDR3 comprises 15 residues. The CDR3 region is CASSQGRRAADTQYF. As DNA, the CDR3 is TGCGCCAGCAGCCAAGGTAGACGCGCGGCAGATACGCAGTATTTT.

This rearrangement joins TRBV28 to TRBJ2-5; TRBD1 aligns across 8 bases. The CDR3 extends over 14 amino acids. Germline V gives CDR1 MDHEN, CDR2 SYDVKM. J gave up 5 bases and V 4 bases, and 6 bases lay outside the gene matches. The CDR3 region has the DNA TGTGCCAGCAGTTGGGACAGGCAGGGTGAGACCCAGTACTTC. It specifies CASSWDRQGETQYF.

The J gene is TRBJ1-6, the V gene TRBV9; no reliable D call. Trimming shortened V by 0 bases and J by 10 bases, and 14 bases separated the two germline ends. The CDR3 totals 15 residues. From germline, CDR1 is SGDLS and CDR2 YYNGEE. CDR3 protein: CASSVEGKSGSPLHF. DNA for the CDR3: TGTGCCAGCAGCGTAGAGGGCAAATCGGGGTCACCCCTCCACTTT.

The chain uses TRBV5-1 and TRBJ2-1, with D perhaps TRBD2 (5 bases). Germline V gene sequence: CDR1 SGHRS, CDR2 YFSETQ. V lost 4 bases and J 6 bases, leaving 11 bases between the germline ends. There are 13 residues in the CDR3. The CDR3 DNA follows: TGCGCCAGCAGCCCCGTCACTAGCAATGAGCAGTTCTTC. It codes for CASSPVTSNEQFF. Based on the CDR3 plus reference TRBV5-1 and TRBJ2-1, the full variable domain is KAGVTQTPRYLIKTRGQQVTLSCSPISGHRSVSWYQQTPGQGLQFLFEYFSETQRNKGNFPGRFSGRQFSNSRSEMNVSTLELGDSALYLCASSPVTSNEQFFGPGTRLTVL.

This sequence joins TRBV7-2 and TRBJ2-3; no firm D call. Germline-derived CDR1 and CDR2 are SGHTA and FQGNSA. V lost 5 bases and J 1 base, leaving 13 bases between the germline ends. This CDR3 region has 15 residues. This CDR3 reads CASSPSGVGTDTQYF. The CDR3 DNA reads TGTGCCAGCAGCCCGAGTGGAGTTGGCACAGATACGCAGTATTTT.

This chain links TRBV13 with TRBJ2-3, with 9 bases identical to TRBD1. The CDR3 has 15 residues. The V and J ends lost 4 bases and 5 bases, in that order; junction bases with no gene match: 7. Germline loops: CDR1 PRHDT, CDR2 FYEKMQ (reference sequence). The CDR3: CASSYVGQGGDTQYF. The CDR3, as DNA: TGTGCCAGCAGCTATGTGGGACAGGGTGGAGATACGCAGTATTTT.

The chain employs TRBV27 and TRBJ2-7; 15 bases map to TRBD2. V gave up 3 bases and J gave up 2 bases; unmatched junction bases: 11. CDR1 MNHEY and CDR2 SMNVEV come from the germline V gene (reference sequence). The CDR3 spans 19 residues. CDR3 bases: TGTGCCAGCAGTTTCCGTCCCGGGACTAGCGGGGGGACCCCCTACGAGCAGTACTTC. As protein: CASSFRPGTSGGTPYEQYF.

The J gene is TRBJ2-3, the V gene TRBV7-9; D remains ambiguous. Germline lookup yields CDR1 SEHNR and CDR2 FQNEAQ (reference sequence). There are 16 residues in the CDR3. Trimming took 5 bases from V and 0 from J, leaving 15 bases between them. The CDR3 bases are TGTGCCAGCAGCCCCTTTGACCTAGTTAGCACAGATACGCAGTATTTT. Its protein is CASSPFDLVSTDTQYF.

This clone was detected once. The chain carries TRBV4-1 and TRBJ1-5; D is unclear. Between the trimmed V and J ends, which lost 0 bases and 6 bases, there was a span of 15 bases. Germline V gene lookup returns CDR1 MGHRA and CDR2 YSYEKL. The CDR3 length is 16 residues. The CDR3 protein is CASSQERDAGIQPQHF. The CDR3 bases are TGCGCCAGCAGCCAAGAGCGGGATGCGGGGATTCAGCCCCAGCATTTT.

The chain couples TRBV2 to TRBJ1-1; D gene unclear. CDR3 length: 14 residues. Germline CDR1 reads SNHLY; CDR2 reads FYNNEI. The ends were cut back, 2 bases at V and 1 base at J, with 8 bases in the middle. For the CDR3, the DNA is TGTGCCAGCAGTGAATGGGAGGGGAACACTGAAGCTTTCTTT. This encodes CASSEWEGNTEAFF.

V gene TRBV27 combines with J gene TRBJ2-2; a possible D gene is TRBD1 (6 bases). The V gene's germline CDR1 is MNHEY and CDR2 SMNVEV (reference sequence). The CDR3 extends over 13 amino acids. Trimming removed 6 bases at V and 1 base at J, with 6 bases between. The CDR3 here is CASRTGNTGELFF. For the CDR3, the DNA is TGTGCCAGCAGGACAGGGAACACCGGGGAGCTGTTTTTT.

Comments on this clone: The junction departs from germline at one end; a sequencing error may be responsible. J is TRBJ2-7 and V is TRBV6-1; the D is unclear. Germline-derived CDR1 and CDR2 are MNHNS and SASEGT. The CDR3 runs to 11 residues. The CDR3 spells CASSEVPYSMF. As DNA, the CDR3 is TGTGCCAGCAGTGAAGTTCCTTATAGTATGTTC.

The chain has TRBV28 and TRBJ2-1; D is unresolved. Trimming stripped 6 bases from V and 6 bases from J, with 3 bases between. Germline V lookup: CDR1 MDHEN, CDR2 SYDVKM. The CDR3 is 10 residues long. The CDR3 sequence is CASSLNEQFF. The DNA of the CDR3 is TGTGCCAGCAGCCTCAATGAGCAGTTCTTC.

The CDR3 sequence is CASTSPEDRGQTQYF. In DNA, the CDR3 is TGTGCCAGCACTTCCCCCGAGGACAGGGGACAGACCCAGTACTTC. V usage is TRBV7-9 and J usage is TRBJ2-5, with 9 bases aligning to TRBD1. Germline CDR1 is SEHNR and CDR2 is FQNEAQ (reference sequence). J was trimmed by 6 bases and V by 7 bases; bases with no gene match: 12. This CDR3 region has 15 residues.

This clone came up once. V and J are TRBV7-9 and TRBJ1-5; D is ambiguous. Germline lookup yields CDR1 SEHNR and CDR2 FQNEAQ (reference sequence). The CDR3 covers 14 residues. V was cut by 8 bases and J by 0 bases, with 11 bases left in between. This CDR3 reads CASAGSYSNQPQHF. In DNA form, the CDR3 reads TGTGCCAGCGCGGGATCATATAGCAATCAGCCCCAGCATTTT.

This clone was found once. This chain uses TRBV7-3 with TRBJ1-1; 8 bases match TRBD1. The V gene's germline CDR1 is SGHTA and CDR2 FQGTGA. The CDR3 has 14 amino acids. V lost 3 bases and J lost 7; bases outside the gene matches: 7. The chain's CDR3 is CASSFGQGHHEAFF. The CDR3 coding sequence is TGTGCCAGCAGCTTCGGACAGGGCCACCATGAAGCTTTCTTT.